This TCR beta chain was sequenced during a study of shared clonotypes between healthy human individuals (TCRdb year 2020). Background on the whole study: The cohort comprised a couple of women and a few men aged 18 to 49 years. For each donor, CD4 naive and CD4 memory were each given three plates, CD8 naive was given two plates, and CD8 memory was given one plate. To estimate repertoire size and how much clonotypes are shared between individuals, the study performed deep sequencing of blood TCR repertoires from a handful of healthy adults. Different laboratories and diverse techniques were used to prepare libraries and sequence TCR repertoires, to increase sequencing depth and limit assay-specific biases. Leukapheresis yielded between about 0.9 and 8.9 billion PBMCs per donor. Points the paper makes about the study in general: Compared with non-shared clonotypes, clonotypes shared by all four sorted-subset donors had higher generation probabilities. Across a few donors, roughly 5.1% of naive CD4, approximately 3.6% of naive CD8, under 2.5% of memory CD4, and roughly 0.41% of memory CD8 clonotypes were shared. Only blood was sampled, and tissue TCR repertoires likely differ from those in blood. The small number of donors limited the genetic and exposure-history diversity represented. Naive subsets generally had larger estimated clonotype richness than memory subsets. Incomplete sequencing was indicated by rarefaction of sorted-subset datasets, despite the large sequencing depth. Pairwise subsampling indicated that sequencing depth was expected to affect the degree of clonotype sharing among donors.

Trimming accounts for 2 bases at V and 5 bases at J, while the number of junction bases matched to no gene is 5. From a lookup of the germline V gene, CDR1 and CDR2 are SGHAT and FQNNGV. From the cysteine through the phenylalanine, the CDR3 covers 15 amino acids. This entry keeps only the CDR3 DNA: 45 bases, framed from base 1. TCR CDR3 regions were amplified from genomic DNA by multiplex PCR using the deep immunoSEQ assay. Genomic DNA extracted from each cell subset was distributed evenly over all wells of several immunoSEQ 96-well plates, and each plate served as one replicate. For sorted subsets, each replicate PCR was loaded with 200 to 250 ng genomic DNA, equivalent to some 27,000 T cell genomes. The purified libraries were quantified using a Qubit 3.0 fluorometer, sized with a Bioanalyzer 2100, and then quantified again using the KAPA Library Quantification kit. Each immunoSEQ 96-well plate was sequenced on its own single-read 150-cycle Illumina NextSeq 550 flow cell. Under the source paper's analysis protocol: Because only junctional sequences without quality scores were contained in the immunoSEQ output, filtering matching that applied to full-length reads could not be performed. Sequences were annotated with PyIR, a Python wrapper for IgBLAST v1.9, and V/J genes and CDR3 were assigned using IMGT germline references. Reads were filtered out if the reads had weak V/J assignments (E-value above 1e-6), no CDR3, stop codons, out-of-frame junctions, or ambiguous translated residues. V3J clonotypes were defined by identical inferred V gene, J gene, and CDR3 amino acid sequence. To compute the percentage overlap between repertoires, the number of shared unique clonotypes was divided by the size of the smaller repertoire. RTK rarefaction, the Chao1 estimator, and Recon v2.1 estimates of unobserved clonotypes were used to assess repertoire richness. Generation probabilities were computed with OLGA for all TCRbeta clonotypes obtained by the gDNA method from several donors. In TCRdb, the immuneACCESS table is reduced to in-frame sequences with V and J assigned. These tables do not hold every clone; where another copy was compared, an unresolved V gene accounts for under half, and the others remain unexplained. The V and J calls and clone size are taken from that table; D and trimming were inferred from the DNA. The table for this sample lists 1,500,000 or so clones; roughly 96% of them were counted only once. The top ten clones comprise roughly 1.2% of the sample.

The donors were healthy, HIV-negative adults who had no recently reported acute infections or vaccinations. All donors were Caucasian adults living in Nashville, Tennessee, USA. CD4+ T cells were enriched through magnetic negative selection, after which naive cells were positively selected on CD45RA and the remaining negative fraction served as the memory subset. Blood was collected by leukapheresis, and PBMCs were isolated by Ficoll-Histopaque density gradient centrifugation and then cryopreserved in liquid nitrogen vapor phase. Purity and quantity of every magnetically sorted T cell population were checked by analytical flow cytometry. From each sorted fraction, genomic DNA was isolated and quantified by UV absorbance on a Nanodrop 2000c. Note on this clone: The antigen it binds to is not known. Nothing much larger sits one base from this clone, and base qualities are not available.

The chain links TRBV11-2 with TRBJ2-7; 11 bases in between match TRBD2. Sequencing used naive CD4+ T cells sorted from blood. The intended sense of this specimen's cell subset or site label: CD45RA+ positively selected. The sequence derives from a man aged 25-45 years in good health. The CDR3 reads as follows: CASSLSLAGVHEQYF. The DNA reads as follows: TGTGCCAGCAGCTTATCACTAGCGGGAGTCCACGAGCAGTACTTC.